This TCR beta chain emerged from a study of PD-L1 blockade in urothelial cancer. The CDR3 is 13 amino acids. Germline CDR1 MNHEY, CDR2 SVGAGI. Trimming removed 6 bases from V and 1 base from J; junction bases left unmatched: 2. The sample's time point: peripheral blood 6 weeks after treatment start. Each patient supplied 1 to 8 pretreatment and on-treatment samples. Profiling relied on immunoSEQ multiplex PCR, and the TCRdb table lists in-frame clones only, not all of them. Here the sample spans about 45,000 clones, roughly four fifths being singletons. This sample comprised PBMCs, obtained around atezolizumab (anti-PD-L1) treatment. This receptor was identified in a man in his 60s with urothelial cancer. The chain employs TRBV6-5 and TRBJ1-2, with TRBD1 identical over 7 bases. The CDR3 here is CASRRQGNYGYTF. The CDR3 region has the DNA TGTGCCAGCAGGCGACAGGGTAACTATGGCTACACCTTC.